This is a list of T cell receptor beta chains from one sample in a study of long-term antiretroviral therapy in people with HIV. The method was immunoSEQ multiplex PCR; TCRdb's version includes in-frame clones alone and lacks a portion of them. This sample carries tens of thousands of clones, around 79% of them seen once, and the ten largest clones take 5.5%. Sequencing was performed on unsorted PBMCs, taken 1.1 years before starting antiretroviral therapy. These receptors were collected from a woman between 25 and 40 years old with HIV. CDR3s include the opening cysteine and the closing phenylalanine or tryptophan. A D gene is named only where the DNA matches it firmly. Some rows mark clone size as missing; the rest say once, few, many or name a class of expanded clone.

TRBJ1-1	-	-	TRBV4-1	TGCGCCAGCAGCCGAGATGAATTAGTAATCACTGAAGCTTTCTTT	CASSRDELVITEAFF
TRBJ2-2	-	-	TRBV5-5	TGTGCCAGCAGTGCCACCGGGACGGCGAACACCGGGGAGCTGTTTTTT	CASSATGTANTGELFF
TRBJ2-1	TRBD1	-	TRBV7-3	TGTGCCAGCAGCTTAAGACAGGGAAGGGGCAATGAGCAGTTCTTC	CASSLRQGRGNEQFF
TRBJ2-1	TRBD1	once	TRBV5-4	TGTGCCAGCAGCTCCTTGGGACAGGCGCCGAATGAGCAGTTCTTC	CASSSLGQAPNEQFF
TRBJ2-6	-	-	TRBV5-6	TGTGCCAGCAGCTTGCCGGGCTCTGGGGCCAACGTCCTGACTTTC	CASSLPGSGANVLTF
TRBJ1-1	TRBD1	-	TRBV11-1	TGTGCCAGCAGCCTGGACAGGGGAATCACTGAAGCTTTCTTT	CASSLDRGITEAFF
TRBJ2-3	TRBD2	-	TRBV9	TGTGCCAGCAGCCCTGGGCGGGGGGGCTCTGATACGCAGTATTTT	CASSPGRGGSDTQYF
TRBJ2-5	TRBD1	-	TRBV30	TGTGCCTGGAGTGTAGGACAGGGGATAGAGACCCAGTACTTC	CAWSVGQGIETQYF
TRBJ2-6	-	-	TRBV5-6	TGTGCCAGCAGCTTCCCCGGCTCTGGGGCCAACGTCCTGACTTTC	CASSFPGSGANVLTF
TRBJ1-1	-	-	TRBV6-4	TGTGCCAGCAGTCCTACCTGGGGGGGCATGAACACTGAAGCTTTCTTT	CASSPTWGGMNTEAFF
TRBJ2-4	TRBD1	-	TRBV7-9	TGTGCCAGCAGCCCACGGACAGGCCCAAACATTCAGTACTTC	CASSPRTGPNIQYF
TRBJ1-1	-	-	TRBV25-1	TGTGCCAGCAGTGAAGGTCTGAACACTGAAGCTTTCTTT	CASSEGLNTEAFF
TRBJ2-6	-	-	TRBV6-5	TGTGCCAGCAGTTTGTTCTCTGGGGCCAACGTCCTGACTTTC	CASSLFSGANVLTF
TRBJ2-1	TRBD1	-	TRBV10-3	TGTGCCATCACCATGGGACAGGGAGGAAGCTCCTACAATGAGCAGTTCTTC	CAITMGQGGSSYNEQFF
TRBJ1-5	-	-	TRBV10-2	TGCGCCAGCCGCAACAGTAATTTAGGGGTTAGCAATCAGCCCCAGCATTTT	CASRNSNLGVSNQPQHF
TRBJ1-3	-	-	TRBV5-4	TGTGCCAAAGGAGACTCTGGAAACACCATATATTTT	CAKGDSGNTIYF
TRBJ1-4	-	-	TRBV6-1	TGTGCCAGCAGTCCTTACACTGCAACTAATGAAAAACTGTTTTTT	CASSPYTATNEKLFF
TRBJ2-5	-	-	TRBV11-2	TGTGCCAGCAGCTTAGCTCCGTGGGGAGTTCGGGAGACCCAGTACTTC	CASSLAPWGVRETQYF
TRBJ2-7	-	once	TRBV30	TGTGCCTGGAGCCCCGGGAACTACTACGAGCAGTACTTC	CAWSPGNYYEQYF
TRBJ1-1	-	-	TRBV5-1	TGCGCCAGCAGCTTGGAACGGGACTCTATAATGAACACTGAAGCTTTCTTT	CASSLERDSIMNTEAFF
TRBJ1-2	-	once	TRBV9	TGTGCCAGCAGCGTAGAATCGGGGGCGAACTATGGCTACACCTTC	CASSVESGANYGYTF
TRBJ1-5	-	-	TRBV10-3	TGTGCCATCGGAGGGGAAACAATAGATCAGCCCCAGCATTTT	CAIGGETIDQPQHF
TRBJ2-5	TRBD1	-	TRBV4-1	TGCGCCAGCAGCCAATTGCGGGACAGGGGGACCGGGGAGACCCAGTACTTC	CASSQLRDRGTGETQYF
TRBJ1-4	-	few	TRBV20-1	TGCAGCCTAAGGTCCAATGAAAAACTGTTTTTT	CSLRSNEKLFF
TRBJ2-3	-	few	TRBV2	TGTGCCAGCATCCGGTCTAGCAGGACAGATACGCAGTATTTT	CASIRSSRTDTQYF
TRBJ2-5	-	once	TRBV5-1	TGCGCCAGCAGCTTGGGACAACTCATGCAAGAGACCCAGTACTTC	CASSLGQLMQETQYF
TRBJ2-3	-	-	TRBV11-3	TGTGCCAGCAGCCCCCCGACAGATACGCAGTATTTT	CASSPPTDTQYF
TRBJ1-6	-	-	TRBV27	TGTGCCAGCAGTACTCGTCGAACGAGCTCCTATAATTCACCCCTCCACTTT	CASSTRRTSSYNSPLHF
TRBJ1-2	-	-	TRBV10-3	TGTGCCATCAGTGTTTCGACATCCATCGGCTACACCTTC	CAISVSTSIGYTF
TRBJ1-6	TRBD1	-	TRBV7-9	TGTGCCAGCAGGGGACAGGGTAATTCACCCCTCCACTTT	CASRGQGNSPLHF